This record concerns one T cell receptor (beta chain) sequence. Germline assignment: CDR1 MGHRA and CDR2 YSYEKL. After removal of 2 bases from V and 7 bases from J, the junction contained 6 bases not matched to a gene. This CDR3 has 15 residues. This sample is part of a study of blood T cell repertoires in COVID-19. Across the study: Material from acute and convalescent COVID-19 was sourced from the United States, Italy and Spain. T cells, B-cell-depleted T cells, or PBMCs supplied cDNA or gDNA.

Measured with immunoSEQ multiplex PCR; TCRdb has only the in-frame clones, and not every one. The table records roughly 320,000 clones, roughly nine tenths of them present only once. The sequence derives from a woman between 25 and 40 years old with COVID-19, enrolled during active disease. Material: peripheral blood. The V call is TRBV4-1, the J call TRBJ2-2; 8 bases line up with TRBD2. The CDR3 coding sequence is TGCGCCAGCAGCCAACGGGGGGGCATGATCGGGGAGCTGTTTTTT. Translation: CASSQRGGMIGELFF.